This record concerns one T cell receptor beta chain sequence. The CDR3 loop spans 11 amino acids. Germline V gives CDR1 MDHEN, CDR2 SYDVKM. Trimming took 9 bases from V and 6 from J, leaving 11 bases between them. Patients were newly diagnosed with stage II-IVA oral cavity squamous cell carcinoma without prior systemic or radiation treatment. Most PBMC samples had 400 to 550 ng input DNA in six replicates. The repertoire was sequenced with immunoSEQ multiplex PCR; TCRdb's copy has only in-frame clones and lacks some. The profile covers tens of thousands of clones, with around four fifths appearing a single time and 3.4% taken by the ten largest. This specimen belongs to a study of neoadjuvant anti-PD-1 for oral cavity cancer.

The material sequenced was PBMCs, taken before nivolumab (anti-PD-1) treatment. This TCR came from a person aged 40-85 years with oral cavity squamous cell carcinoma. The chain combines TRBV28 with TRBJ1-2; weak D call: TRBD1 (5 bases). The CDR3 nucleotides are TGTGCCAGTACTATGACAGATGGCTACACCTTC. Protein sequence: CASTMTDGYTF.